A selection of T cell receptor beta chains follows, all from one sample in a study of blood T cell repertoires in COVID-19. Sequencing was performed with immunoSEQ multiplex PCR; in TCRdb, only in-frame clones are kept and a portion is missing. Of roughly 300,000 clones in the sample, around 84% were seen once. Material: PBMCs or T cells enriched from blood (not recorded which). The receptor set was obtained from a young man who had recovered from COVID-19. Both conserved end residues are trimmed from each CDR3.

v_call,j_call,cdr3_length,cdr3_aa
TRBV4-1,TRBJ2-7,13,ASSPNRGTQYEQY
TRBV7-2,TRBJ1-4,13,ASSPQGVRNEKLF
TRBV5-1,TRBJ2-6,13,ASSPTGTGANVLT
TRBV28,TRBJ1-2,13,ASRRLRTGNYGYT
TRBV24-1,TRBJ1-1,12,ATSDSDRNTEAF
TRBV30,TRBJ1-5,11,AWSGQGNQPQH
TRBV6-1,TRBJ2-2,12,ASSEPPTGGELF
TRBV27,TRBJ1-2,13,ASSLSATSYYGYT
TRBV6-4,TRBJ2-1,9,ASTLIGEQF
TRBV19,TRBJ2-6,11,AGRNSGANVLT
TRBV28,TRBJ1-1,12,ASSDPGLNTEAF
TRBV7-9,TRBJ2-3,11,ASSYRTADTQY
TRBV28,TRBJ1-3,10,ASSLGGNTIY
TRBV5-1,TRBJ1-3,14,ASSYGGQSSGNTIY
TRBV6-5,TRBJ1-5,13,ASSYSGQHNQPQH
TRBV6-1,TRBJ1-6,17,ASSEFNPWATTGPSPLH
TRBV7-6,TRBJ1-1,14,ASSLGLGVENTEAF
TRBV6-4,TRBJ2-1,7,ASSIEQF
TRBV3-1/TRBV3-2,TRBJ1-5,13,ASSQGYTSNQPQH
TRBV10-3,TRBJ1-3,12,AISRDSSGNTIY
TRBV30,TRBJ1-1,11,ASSTGPGAEAF
TRBV9,TRBJ2-1,15,ASSVDIWTGESNEQF
TRBV6-2/TRBV6-3,TRBJ1-6,14,ASSYSNGAYNSPLH
TRBV6-5,TRBJ2-4,13,ASSLGDRAVNIQY
TRBV28,TRBJ2-7,15,ASSFLGGGPTSYEQY
TRBV18,TRBJ2-2,14,ASSPAGQGVTGELF
TRBV2,TRBJ2-2,16,ASSEEGQIIPNTGELF
TRBV7-9,TRBJ2-2,13,ASSPLGINTGELF
TRBV27,TRBJ2-1,13,ASSLAGGPRNEQF
TRBV18,TRBJ1-2,10,ASSPLDYGYT
TRBV2,TRBJ2-7,12,ASSEAGTGYEQY
TRBV4-1,TRBJ2-3,15,ASSQDLGGASTDTQY
TRBV6-6,TRBJ1-3,13,ASSYPLGQLGPIY
TRBV15,TRBJ1-5,14,ATSRGPPQGYQPQH
TRBV4-1,TRBJ1-1,14,ASSQMYRDTSPEAF
TRBV28,TRBJ1-2,10,ASSLGHYGYT
TRBV7-9,TRBJ2-5,13,ASGQLGQGGETQY
TRBV30,TRBJ1-5,14,AWSVPQTYSNQPQH
TRBV5-1,TRBJ1-2,13,ASSLGVAIDYGYT
TRBV6-6,TRBJ1-3,12,ASSPQGVRNTIY
TRBV27,TRBJ2-2,11,ASSGRRSGELF
TRBV29-1,TRBJ1-6,14,SARTDSPSGNSPLH
TRBV18,TRBJ2-1,15,ASSPPSQGVTYNEQF
TRBV5-1,TRBJ2-6,16,ASSLWGGTSSGANVLT
TRBV5-1,TRBJ2-2,12,ASSGRGLDGELF
TRBV11-2,TRBJ2-3,10,ASSAGLTRWY
TRBV11-3,TRBJ1-1,11,ASSLVDSAEAF
TRBV3-1/TRBV3-2,TRBJ2-1,12,ASSSAQGYNEQF
TRBV9,TRBJ2-3,14,ASSVSPSGGTDTQY
TRBV11-2,TRBJ2-3,16,ASSLFRPGQRSTDTQY